This T cell receptor (beta chain) was documented in a study of response to subunit inactivated influenza vaccine. TCRdb re-called the RT-PCR reads with MiXCR, one entry per CDR3 protein. The sample lists 650,000 to 850,000 distinct CDR3 sequences, over 11% occurring once. Study outcomes and limitations: Researchers suggested that each seasonal influenza vaccination recruits few new T cells.

As regards this clonotype: The antigen remains unidentified.

The CDR3 extends over 11 amino acids. Per the germline V gene, CDR1 is ENHRY and CDR2 is SYGVKD. V dropped 8 bases and J dropped 10 bases, with 12 bases sitting between them. The sample was PBMCs from blood, taken 14 to 15 days before vaccination. V usage is TRBV10-3 and J usage is TRBJ2-1; D is possibly TRBD2 (6 bases). The receptor was isolated from a man in his fifties or sixties who received an inactivated influenza vaccine. In DNA, the CDR3 is TGTGCCATCGGGAGGACTGAGGAGCAGTTCTTC. This codes for CAIGRTEEQFF.